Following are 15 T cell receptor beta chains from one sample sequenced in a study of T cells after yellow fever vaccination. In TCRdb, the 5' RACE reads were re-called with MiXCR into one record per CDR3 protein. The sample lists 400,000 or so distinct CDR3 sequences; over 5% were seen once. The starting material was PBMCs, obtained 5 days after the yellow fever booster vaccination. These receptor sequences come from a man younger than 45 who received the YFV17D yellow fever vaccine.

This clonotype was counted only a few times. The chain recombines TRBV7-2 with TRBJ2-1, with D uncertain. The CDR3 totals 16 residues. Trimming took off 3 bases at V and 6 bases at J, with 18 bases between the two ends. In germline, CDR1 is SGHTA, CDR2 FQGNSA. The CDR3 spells CASSFRGSTWGNEQFF. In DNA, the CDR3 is TGTGCCAGCAGCTTCCGCGGCTCCACGTGGGGCAATGAGCAGTTCTTC.

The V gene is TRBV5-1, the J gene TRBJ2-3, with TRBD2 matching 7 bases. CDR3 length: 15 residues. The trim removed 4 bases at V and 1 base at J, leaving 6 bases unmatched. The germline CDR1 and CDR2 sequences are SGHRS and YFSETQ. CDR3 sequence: CASSESGDRTDTQYF. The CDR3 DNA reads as TGCGCCAGCAGCGAGAGCGGGGATCGCACAGATACGCAGTATTTT.

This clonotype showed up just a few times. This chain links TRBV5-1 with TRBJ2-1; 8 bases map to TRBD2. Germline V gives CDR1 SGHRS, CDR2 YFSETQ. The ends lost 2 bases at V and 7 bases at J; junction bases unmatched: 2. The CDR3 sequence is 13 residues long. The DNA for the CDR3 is TGCGCCAGCAGCTTACAGCGGGAGAATGAGCAGTTCTTC. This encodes CASSLQRENEQFF.

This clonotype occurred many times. CDR3 sequence (DNA): TGTGCCAGCTATGTCTCGGGGGAGCTGTTTTTT. This translates into CASYVSGELFF. This chain uses TRBV6-6 with TRBJ2-2, with D uncertain. Germline values: CDR1 MNHNY, CDR2 SVGAGI (reference sequence). The CDR3 sequence is 11 residues long. V was clipped by 8 bases and J by 8 bases, with 9 bases between them.

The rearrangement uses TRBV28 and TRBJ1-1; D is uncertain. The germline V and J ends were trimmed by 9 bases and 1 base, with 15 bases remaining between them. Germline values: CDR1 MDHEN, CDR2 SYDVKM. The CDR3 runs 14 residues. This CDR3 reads CASWSFGSNTEAFF. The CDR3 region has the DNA TGTGCCAGTTGGTCCTTCGGCTCGAACACTGAAGCTTTCTTT.

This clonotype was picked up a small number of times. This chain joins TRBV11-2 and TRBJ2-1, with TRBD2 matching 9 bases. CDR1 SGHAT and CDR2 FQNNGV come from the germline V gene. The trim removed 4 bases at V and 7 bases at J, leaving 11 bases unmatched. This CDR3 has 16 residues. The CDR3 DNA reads TGTGCCAGCAGCTCATCGTTAGCGGGAGCGGGAAATGAGCAGTTCTTC. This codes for CASSSSLAGAGNEQFF. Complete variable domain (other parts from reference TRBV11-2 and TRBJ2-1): EAGVAQSPRYKIIEKRQSVAFWCNPISGHATLYWYQQILGQGPKLLIQFQNNGVVDDSQLPKDRFSAERLKGVDSTLKIQPAKLEDSAVYLCASSSSLAGAGNEQFFGPGTRLTVL.

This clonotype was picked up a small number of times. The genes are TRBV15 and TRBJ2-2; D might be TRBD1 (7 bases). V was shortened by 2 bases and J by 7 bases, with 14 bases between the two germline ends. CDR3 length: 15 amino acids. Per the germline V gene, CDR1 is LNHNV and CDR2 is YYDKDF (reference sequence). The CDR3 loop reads CATSRPAGGGGELFF. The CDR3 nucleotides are TGTGCCACCAGCAGACCGGCAGGGGGAGGCGGGGAGCTGTTTTTT.

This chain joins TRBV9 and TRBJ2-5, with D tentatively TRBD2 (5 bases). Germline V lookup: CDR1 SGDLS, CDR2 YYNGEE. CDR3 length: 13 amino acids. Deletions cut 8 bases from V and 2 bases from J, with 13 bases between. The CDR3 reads CASSTNKQETQYF. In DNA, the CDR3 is TGTGCCAGTTCGACTAACAAACAAGAGACCCAGTACTTC.

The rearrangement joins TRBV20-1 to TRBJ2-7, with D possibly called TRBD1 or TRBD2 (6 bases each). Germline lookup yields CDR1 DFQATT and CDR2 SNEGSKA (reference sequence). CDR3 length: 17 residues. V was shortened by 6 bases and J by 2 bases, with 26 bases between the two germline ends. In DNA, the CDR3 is TGCAGTGCAATGGGGGGACAACCGATACTAAAACCCTACGAGCAGTACTTC. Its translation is CSAMGGQPILKPYEQYF.

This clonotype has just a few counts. The CDR3 sequence: CASSFGLAGSDEQFF. CDR3 nucleotide sequence: TGTGCCAGCAGTTTTGGACTAGCGGGAAGCGATGAGCAGTTCTTC. The chain joins TRBV12-3 or TRBV12-4 to TRBJ2-1, with 12 bases aligning to TRBD2. The CDR3 runs 15 residues. J gave up 8 bases and V 3 bases, and 5 bases lay outside the gene matches.

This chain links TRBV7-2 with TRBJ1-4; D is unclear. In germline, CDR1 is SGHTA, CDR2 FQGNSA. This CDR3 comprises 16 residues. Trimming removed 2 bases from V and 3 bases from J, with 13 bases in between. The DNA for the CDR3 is TGTGCCAGCAGCTTATTCGTCCGGGGTTCTAATGAAAAACTGTTTTTT. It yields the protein CASSLFVRGSNEKLFF.

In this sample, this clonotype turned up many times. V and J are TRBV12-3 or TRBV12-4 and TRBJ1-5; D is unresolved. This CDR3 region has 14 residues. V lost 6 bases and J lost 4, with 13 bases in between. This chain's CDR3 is CASRAGILNQPQHF. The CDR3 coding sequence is TGTGCCAGCAGGGCCGGGATTTTAAATCAGCCCCAGCATTTT.

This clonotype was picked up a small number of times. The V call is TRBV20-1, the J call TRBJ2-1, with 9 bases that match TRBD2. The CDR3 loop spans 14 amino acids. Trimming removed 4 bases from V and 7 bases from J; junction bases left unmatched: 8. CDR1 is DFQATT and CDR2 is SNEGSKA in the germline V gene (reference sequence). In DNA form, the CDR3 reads TGCAGTGCTAAGACTAGCGGACGCTTGAATGAGCAGTTCTTC. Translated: CSAKTSGRLNEQFF.

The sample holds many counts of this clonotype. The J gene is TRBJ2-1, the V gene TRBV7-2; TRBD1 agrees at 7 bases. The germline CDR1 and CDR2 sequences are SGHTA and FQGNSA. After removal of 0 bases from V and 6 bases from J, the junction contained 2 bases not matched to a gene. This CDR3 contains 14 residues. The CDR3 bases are TGTGCCAGCAGCTTAGCGGCAGGGGGCAATGAGCAGTTCTTC. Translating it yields CASSLAAGGNEQFF.

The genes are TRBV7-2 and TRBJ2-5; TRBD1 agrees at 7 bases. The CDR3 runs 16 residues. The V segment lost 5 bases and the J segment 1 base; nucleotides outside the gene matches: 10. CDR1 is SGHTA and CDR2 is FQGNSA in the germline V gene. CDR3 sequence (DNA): TGTGCCAGCAGCCGAGGTCTCCGGGACAGCCAAGAGACCCAGTACTTC. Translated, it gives CASSRGLRDSQETQYF.